The sequence of this T cell receptor beta chain was determined in a study of regulatory T cells in long-lasting Graves disease (dated by TCRdb to the early 2020s). General notes on the study: Persistent Graves' disease meant more than 5 years of antithyroid drug treatment with TSH receptor autoantibodies that stayed positive. A total of about 35 samples underwent TCR sequencing, from 13 patients with persistent Graves' disease and about 20 patients with newly diagnosed Graves' disease. The study took place in China and was registered as a clinical trial. Antithyroid drugs had been taken for about 9.7 years on average by persistent Graves' disease patients in the clinical cohort. Patients with persistent Graves' disease were compared with patients with newly diagnosed Graves' disease using TCR sequencing and RNA sequencing of peripheral blood. Points the paper makes about the study in general: Compared with newly diagnosed patients, persistent Graves' disease patients had lower TCR Shannon entropy and fewer highly expanded clones, which suggests clonal expansion. Peripheral blood alone was examined, since thyroid tissue, which constituted the primary lesion, could not be accessed. Sequencing and analysis were limited to the TCR beta chain. Patients with persistent disease shared more public clonotypes (fewer than 3,000) than newly diagnosed patients did (about 1,000). The authors acknowledged the small sample size as a limitation that may reduce accuracy.

Libraries came from multiplex PCR. Data came from an Illumina HiSeq 4000. TCR beta libraries were built with iRepertoire HTBI primers and Arm-PCR amplification of CDR3 regions. PCR products were gel purified before sequencing. The authors processed their data as follows. Gene usage analysis of CDR3 amino acid clonotypes relied on the roughly 60 TRBV and around 14 TRBJ segments identified across samples. COPE and FqMerger were used to merge the filtered high-quality paired reads into contigs. BLAST was used to align contigs to IMGT TRBV, TRBD and TRBJ reference genes, with CDR3 defined following IMGT. Clonotypes above 0.1% frequency were classified as highly expanded clones. Repertoire diversity was measured by Shannon entropy, and V-J evenness by the Gini coefficient. Public clonotypes were defined as clonotypes shared by more than one individual. TCRdb reprocessed the public reads (quality trimming at Q25 with fastp, clone calling with MiXCR) and kept in-frame beta chains. One record per CDR3 amino acid sequence lists the most common genes and DNA. These V and J calls originate from TCRdb's pipeline instead of the authors' own analysis. This sample has a few hundred thousand distinct CDR3 sequences in its table, and 20% to 30% of those were observed once. About a quarter of the sample is in the top ten clones.

As concerns this clonotype: Its antigen target is currently unknown. One base away there is no much larger clone; base qualities are not given.

What this sample's time point label stands for: persistent/refractory GD, antithyroid drugs over 5 years with positive TRAb. For both TCR sequencing and RNA sequencing, RNA was extracted from PBMCs in TRIzol. Graves' disease was diagnosed according to American Thyroid Association guidelines. Patients were recruited from an endocrinology department in Xi'an, China. Each patient gave 7 to 9.5 milliliters of peripheral blood, collected in an EDTA anticoagulant tube. Ficoll Paque Plus density gradient separation was used to isolate PBMCs, and no additional T cell sorting was done. An Agilent 2100 Bioanalyzer and agarose gel were used to check RNA quality, while a NanoDrop 2000 measured RNA concentration. Source: peripheral blood mononuclear cells (PBMCs), taken when the disease was refractory, from a patient treated with antithyroid drugs. The receptor was derived from a female donor with Graves disease.

The DNA reads as follows: TGTGCCAGTAGTATTTCGCAGGGTTTCTACAATGAGCAGTTCTTC. It specifies CASSISQGFYNEQFF. In this chain, TRBV19 is recombined with TRBJ2-1; TRBD1 is a weak D gene call, 5 bases matching. The V and J ends are trimmed by 3 bases and 3 bases, leaving 12 bases between them. CDR3 length: 15 amino acids, cysteine to phenylalanine. Of the read, only the CDR3 DNA is kept; its 45 bases are in frame from base 1. For CDR1 and CDR2, the germline V gene (reference sequence) lists LNHDA and SQIVND.